These 9 T cell receptor beta chains share one sample of origin, sequenced in a study of T cell changes during pregnancy in multiple sclerosis. Produced via immunoSEQ multiplex PCR; TCRdb's table is partial and in-frame only. The sample includes tens of thousands of clones, 75% to 95% of them seen just once. This material consisted of peripheral blood, taken after pregnancy. These receptors were taken from a female donor in good health, enrolled as a control in a pregnancy study.

The V gene is TRBV5-5, the J gene TRBJ2-7; TRBD1 matches 10 bases. V was pared by 2 bases and J by 3 bases, with 2 bases of the junction left unmatched. Germline V gives CDR1 SGHKS, CDR2 YYEKEE (reference sequence). This CDR3 comprises 14 residues. CDR3 DNA: TGTGCCAGCAGCTTCGGACAGGGGGTCTACGAGCAGTACTTC. Encoded protein: CASSFGQGVYEQYF.

The chain joins TRBV19 to TRBJ2-2; D perhaps matches TRBD2 (6 bases). CDR1 LNHDA and CDR2 SQIVND come from the germline V gene (reference sequence). This CDR3 region has 15 residues. V was trimmed by 4 bases and J by 2 bases, leaving 11 bases between them. For the CDR3, the DNA is TGTGCCAGTAGTAGTCCCGGGAGCAACACCGGGGAGCTGTTTTTT. Encoded protein: CASSSPGSNTGELFF.

In its sample, this clone was seen a few times. This sequence joins TRBV9 and TRBJ2-2; 10 positions agree with TRBD1. The ends lost 3 bases at V and 5 bases at J; junction bases unmatched: 4. This CDR3 has 15 residues. Germline V gene sequence: CDR1 SGDLS, CDR2 YYNGEE. CDR3: CASSGGQGRTGELFF. The CDR3 coding sequence is TGTGCCAGCAGCGGGGGACAGGGGAGGACCGGGGAGCTGTTTTTT. Supplemented by reference TRBV9 and TRBJ2-2, the full variable domain reads DSGVTQTPKHLITATGQRVTLRCSPRSGDLSVYWYQQSLDQGLQFLIQYYNGEERAKGNILERFSAQQFPDLHSELNLSSLELGDSALYFCASSGGQGRTGELFFGEGSRLTVL.

The chain couples TRBV4-1 to TRBJ2-3; 8 positions agree with TRBD2. This CDR3 is built from 16 residues. CDR1 MGHRA and CDR2 YSYEKL come from the germline V gene. The J segment lost 2 bases and the V segment lost 3 bases, leaving 7 bases of the junction unmatched. DNA of the CDR3: TGCGCCAGCAGCCACCTCGGCGGGGGGAACACAGATACGCAGTATTTT. This codes for CASSHLGGGNTDTQYF.

V gene TRBV2 combines with J gene TRBJ1-1; perhaps TRBD1 as D (6 bases). The ends were cut back, 7 bases at V and 6 bases at J, with 24 bases in the middle. The CDR3 spans 16 residues. Germline values: CDR1 SNHLY, CDR2 FYNNEI. The CDR3 bases are TGTGCCAGCACCGGCCGGGGGGGGCGCGGATCCCCTGAAGCTTTCTTT. Translating it yields CASTGRGGRGSPEAFF.

The V call is TRBV19, the J call TRBJ2-3, with TRBD2 matching 12 bases. Germline assignment: CDR1 LNHDA and CDR2 SQIVND (reference sequence). With V trimmed by 5 bases and J by 2 bases, 8 bases remained unmatched. This CDR3 has 17 residues. Written as DNA, the CDR3 is TGTGCCAGTAGTCTTCGGACTAGCGGGGCGAACACAGATACGCAGTATTTT. Translating it yields CASSLRTSGANTDTQYF.

This sequence joins TRBV11-2 and TRBJ2-7; D is unresolved. Between the trimmed V and J ends, which lost 3 bases and 3 bases, there was a span of 9 bases. The germline gives CDR1 SGHAT, CDR2 FQNNGV. This CDR3 has 13 residues. The CDR3 loop is CASSLQVGYEQYF. The CDR3 DNA reads TGTGCCAGCAGCTTGCAGGTCGGCTACGAGCAGTACTTC.

The CDR3: CASSLTARYEQYF. The CDR3 bases are TGTGCCAGCAGTTTAACAGCCCGCTACGAGCAGTACTTC. This chain connects TRBV28 to TRBJ2-7; the D is unclear. This CDR3 is built from 13 residues. The V and J ends lost 2 bases and 3 bases respectively, with 8 bases between them. Germline V gene lookup returns CDR1 MDHEN and CDR2 SYDVKM.

The J gene is TRBJ2-3, the V gene TRBV7-9; TRBD2 matches at 7 bases. J gave up 0 bases and V 7 bases, and 7 bases lay outside the gene matches. This CDR3 is 15 amino acids long. Germline V CDR1 and CDR2: SEHNR, FQNEAQ (reference sequence). The CDR3 bases are TGTGCCAGCACGAAGCGGGGCCCTAGCACAGATACGCAGTATTTT. Its translation: CASTKRGPSTDTQYF.